Each of the 21 T cell receptor beta chains below was sequenced from the same sample in a study of beta chain features in type 1 diabetes. Study conclusions and caveats: Patients with Type 1 diabetes showed moderately but significantly shorter TCRB CDR3s in all four CD4+ subsets.

Since all of the isolated RNA was reverse transcribed, expressed TCRB transcripts were what got sequenced. TCRdb keeps only in-frame clones here, not all; method: immunoSEQ multiplex PCR. The sample carries almost 350,000 clones, roughly a tenth recorded once. These receptors' antigens are unknown. The sequencing input was central memory CD4+ T cells from blood. The receptors were sampled from a man aged 30 to 39 with type 1 diabetes.

The table lists this clone with a few counts. Additional DNA sequences in this sample encode the identical CDR3. The J gene is TRBJ1-5, the V gene TRBV28, with a weak D call TRBD1 (6 bases). This CDR3 region has 14 residues. CDR1 and CDR2 from the germline V gene are MDHEN and SYDVKM. V lost 4 bases and J 2 bases, leaving 9 bases between the germline ends. Here the CDR3 reads CASSWAGGNQPQHF. CDR3 coding DNA: TGTGCCAGCAGTTGGGCAGGGGGCAATCAGCCCCAGCATTTT.

This sequence joins TRBV7-9 and TRBJ1-5; D perhaps matches TRBD1 (5 bases). Germline assignment: CDR1 SEHNR and CDR2 FQNEAQ (reference sequence). The CDR3 is made up of 14 amino acids. V lost 5 bases and J 2 bases, leaving 10 bases between the germline ends. The CDR3 spells CASSQGRGNQPQHF. The CDR3 nucleotides read TGTGCCAGCAGCCAAGGCAGGGGCAATCAGCCCCAGCATTTT.

This clone appeared a few times. V is TRBV29-1 and J is TRBJ1-1; D might be TRBD1 (5 bases). Germline V gene lookup returns CDR1 SQVTM and CDR2 ANQGSEA. There are 13 residues in the CDR3. Trimming left V 5 bases short and J 0 bases short, with 10 bases between. The CDR3 is CSVRTDMNTEAFF. In DNA form, the CDR3 reads TGCAGCGTTCGGACGGACATGAACACTGAAGCTTTCTTT.

J is TRBJ1-2 and V is TRBV11-2, with 10 bases aligning to TRBD1. CDR3 size: 16 residues. Germline CDR1 reads SGHAT; CDR2 reads FQNNGV. Germline trimming cut 1 base from V and 6 bases from J; bases unmatched to any gene: 8. CDR3 sequence: CASSLVRGQGRHGYTF. CDR3 nucleotides: TGTGCCAGCAGCTTAGTGCGGGGACAGGGGAGGCATGGCTACACCTTC.

This clone was counted only a few times. This sequence joins TRBV4-3 and TRBJ1-6, with D perhaps TRBD1 (5 bases). Trimming took 0 bases from V and 7 from J, leaving 10 bases between them. Germline CDR1 LGHNA, CDR2 YSLEER. The CDR3 spans 15 residues. This CDR3 is CASSQDAGINSPLHF. The CDR3 DNA follows: TGCGCCAGCAGCCAAGATGCAGGGATAAATTCACCCCTCCACTTT.

The V gene is TRBV2, the J gene TRBJ2-7, with D possibly TRBD2 on 6 matching bases. This CDR3 spans 12 amino acids. Per germline, CDR1 SNHLY and CDR2 FYNNEI. The V and J ends lost 6 bases and 2 bases respectively, with 8 bases between them. The CDR3 loop reads CASRGEAYEQYF. CDR3 coding DNA: TGTGCCAGCAGGGGGGAGGCCTACGAGCAGTACTTC.

V gene TRBV5-1 combines with J gene TRBJ1-1; no reliable D call. This CDR3 has 13 amino acids. V was shortened by 3 bases and J by 1 base, with 7 bases between the two germline ends. From germline, CDR1 is SGHRS and CDR2 YFSETQ. CDR3 sequence: CASSSIPNTEAFF. The CDR3 DNA reads TGCGCCAGCAGCTCTATCCCGAACACTGAAGCTTTCTTT.

This clone was picked up many times. The V and J genes are TRBV28 and TRBJ2-7, with D hard to call. Per the germline V gene, CDR1 is MDHEN and CDR2 is SYDVKM. Trimming removed 6 bases at V and 0 bases at J, with 18 bases between. This CDR3 contains 16 residues. The CDR3 spells CASRSHRAASSYEQYF. The CDR3 region has the DNA TGTGCCAGCAGGAGTCACCGGGCCGCGAGCTCCTACGAGCAGTACTTC.

This clone has just a few counts. This sequence joins TRBV7-2 and TRBJ2-7, with no clear D. The germline V and J ends were trimmed by 1 base and 3 bases, with 13 bases remaining between them. CDR3 size: 15 residues. Germline V CDR1 and CDR2: SGHTA, FQGNSA. The CDR3 sequence: CASSLVGPPNYEQYF. The CDR3 region has the DNA TGTGCCAGCAGCTTAGTAGGTCCACCCAACTACGAGCAGTACTTC.

This clone occurred once. This chain connects TRBV6-6 to TRBJ2-2; TRBD1 is a possible D gene (5 bases). V dropped 7 bases and J dropped 0 bases, with 9 bases sitting between them. Per germline, CDR1 MNHNY and CDR2 SVGAGI (reference sequence). The CDR3 consists of 14 residues. For the CDR3, the DNA is TGTGCCAGCATTTCAGGGACGAACACCGGGGAGCTGTTTTTT. Translation gives CASISGTNTGELFF.

The rearrangement joins TRBV27 to TRBJ2-3; possibly TRBD1 for D (7 bases). The CDR3 is 14 amino acids. V lost 4 bases and J 6 bases, leaving 14 bases between the germline ends. Germline CDR1 reads MNHEY; CDR2 reads SMNVEV (reference sequence). The CDR3 here is CASSWRGRGDTQYF. The CDR3 DNA sequence: TGTGCCAGCAGTTGGAGGGGGCGCGGGGATACGCAGTATTTT.

The chain combines TRBV20-1 with TRBJ2-1; no clear D gene. The CDR3 consists of 11 residues. V lost 5 bases and J lost 4, with 6 bases in between. Germline CDR1 and CDR2: DFQATT and SNEGSKA (reference sequence). CDR3 nucleotide sequence: TGCAGTGCTCTAAAATACAATGAGCAGTTCTTC. Translated, it gives CSALKYNEQFF.

The chain is built from TRBV19 and TRBJ1-2; 7 bases map to TRBD1. The CDR3 runs 15 residues. Germline V gene lookup returns CDR1 LNHDA and CDR2 SQIVND (reference sequence). Trimming cost V 5 bases and J 0 bases; bases outside gene matches: 6. In DNA, the CDR3 is TGTGCCAGTAGTCTTGCAGGGGGTACTAACTATGGCTACACCTTC. Encoded protein: CASSLAGGTNYGYTF.

The CDR3 bases are TGCGCCAGCTCTGGACAGGGAATTGGGGCCGGGGAGCTGTTTTTT. Its translation: CASSGQGIGAGELFF. The genes are TRBV10-2 and TRBJ2-2, with 8 bases fitting TRBD1. This CDR3 is built from 15 residues. CDR1 is WSHSY, CDR2 SAAADI, per germline. J lost 6 bases, V lost 8 bases, and 11 bases had no gene match.

This clone showed up just a few times. This sequence joins TRBV6-5 and TRBJ2-7; 8 bases map to TRBD1. This CDR3 has 14 residues. Germline assignment: CDR1 MNHEY and CDR2 SVGAGI. V lost 9 bases and J lost 2; bases outside the gene matches: 9. CDR3 sequence reads: CASFGQGRAYEQYF. The CDR3 nucleotides are TGTGCCAGTTTTGGACAGGGCAGGGCCTACGAGCAGTACTTC.

This clone appeared a few times. The chain couples TRBV6-1 to TRBJ2-2; no definite D call. Germline V lookup: CDR1 MNHNS, CDR2 SASEGT. The germline V and J ends were trimmed by 4 bases and 6 bases, with 18 bases remaining between them. The CDR3 is 16 residues long. The CDR3 DNA sequence: TGTGCCAGCAGTGCGAGCCGGGTCGTAGGGTCCGGGGAGCTGTTTTTT. This gives the protein CASSASRVVGSGELFF.

The chain recombines TRBV7-6 with TRBJ2-7, with D perhaps TRBD1 (5 bases). The CDR3 totals 13 residues. The germline V gene has CDR1 SGHVS and CDR2 FNYEAQ. The V end lost 1 base, the J end lost 7 bases, and 11 bases lay between the germline ends. The chain's CDR3 is CASSLERQTEQYF. CDR3 nucleotide sequence: TGTGCCAGCAGCTTAGAGAGACAGACAGAGCAGTACTTC.

The chain couples TRBV19 to TRBJ2-3; possible D gene TRBD2, 6 bases. The germline CDR1 and CDR2 sequences are LNHDA and SQIVND (reference sequence). Trimming removed 9 bases from V and 0 bases from J, with 16 bases in between. There are 15 residues in the CDR3. In nucleotides, the CDR3 is TGTGCCAGCATGGATCCGACTAGAAGCACAGATACGCAGTATTTT. It codes for CASMDPTRSTDTQYF.

This chain links TRBV6-6 with TRBJ2-2; no firm D call. This CDR3 has 14 amino acids. Germline CDR1 is MNHNY and CDR2 is SVGAGI (reference sequence). The V and J ends lost 2 bases and 4 bases respectively, with 8 bases between them. This chain's CDR3 is CASSYGLFTGELFF. The DNA of the CDR3 is TGTGCCAGCAGTTACGGCCTATTCACCGGGGAGCTGTTTTTT.

The chain recombines TRBV29-1 with TRBJ1-1; tentative D call: TRBD1 (5 bases). Trimming shortened V by 7 bases and J by 0 bases, and 21 bases separated the two germline ends. The V gene's germline CDR1 is SQVTM and CDR2 ANQGSEA. The CDR3 is 16 residues long. CDR3 sequence (DNA): TGCAGCGCCATAGGGCGGGGGACGGTCATGAACACTGAAGCTTTCTTT. It translates to CSAIGRGTVMNTEAFF.

This clone came up a few times. The genes are TRBV18 and TRBJ2-5; TRBD1 matches 9 bases. After removal of 4 bases from V and 0 bases from J, the junction contained 6 bases not matched to a gene. Germline-derived CDR1 and CDR2 are KGHSH and LQKENI. The CDR3 runs 16 residues. The CDR3 DNA is TGTGCCAGCTCACACGGACAGGGGAGTCACCAAGAGACCCAGTACTTC. Translation gives CASSHGQGSHQETQYF.